The rows below give T cell receptor beta chains drawn from one sample of a study of T cell responses to AZD1222 COVID-19 vaccine. Produced via immunoSEQ multiplex PCR; TCRdb's table is partial and in-frame only. Of some 100,000 clones in the sample, approximately 90% were seen once. This material consisted of peripheral blood, taken 28 days after the second AZD1222 dose. The receptor source for this set is an adult who received the AZD1222 COVID-19 vaccine. Each CDR3 is given with its conserved first and last residue. Each record gives: D gene, V gene, J gene, CDR3 protein, CDR3 DNA. The D gene is left open where the match is weak.

TRBD1,TRBV7-8,TRBJ1-5,CASSFGQGALLPQHF,TGTGCCAGCAGCTTTGGACAGGGGGCTTTGTTGCCCCAGCATTTT
TRBD1,TRBV9,TRBJ1-1,CASSTRTGVNTEAFF,TGTGCCAGCAGCACCCGGACAGGGGTGAACACTGAAGCTTTCTTT
.,TRBV7-8,TRBJ2-1,CASSLGAGHYNEQFF,TGTGCCAGCAGCTTAGGGGCAGGTCACTACAATGAGCAGTTCTTC
TRBD1,TRBV19,TRBJ1-1,CASTDRGVGEAFF,TGTGCCAGTACGGACAGGGGAGTGGGAGAAGCTTTCTTT
TRBD2,TRBV18,TRBJ2-1,CASSLRLAGGRNEQFF,TGTGCCAGCTCACTGCGACTAGCGGGGGGGCGGAATGAGCAGTTCTTC
TRBD2,TRBV11-2,TRBJ2-3,CASSPGLAGGLKDTQYF,TGTGCCAGCAGCCCAGGACTAGCGGGGGGACTCAAAGATACGCAGTATTTT
TRBD1,TRBV2,TRBJ2-5,CASRQDRGRQETQYF,TGTGCCAGCAGGCAGGACAGGGGGCGCCAGGAGACCCAGTACTTC
.,TRBV19,TRBJ1-2,CASSIAGSTGYTF,TGTGCCAGTAGTATAGCGGGATCTACTGGCTACACCTTC
.,TRBV3-1/TRBV3-2,TRBJ1-4,CASSLGQSGEKLFF,TGTGCCAGCAGCCTTGGACAGTCAGGTGAAAAACTGTTTTTT
TRBD2,TRBV6-5,TRBJ2-3,CASSRTSGYTDTQYF,TGTGCCAGCAGTCGGACTAGCGGCTACACAGATACGCAGTATTTT
.,TRBV6-6,TRBJ1-5,CASSSNTNQPQHF,TGTGCCAGCAGTTCCAACACGAATCAGCCCCAGCATTTT
TRBD1,TRBV6-2/TRBV6-3,TRBJ1-2,CASSYSRPPGQGYGYTF,TGTGCCAGCAGTTACTCCCGACCACCGGGACAGGGGTATGGCTACACCTTC
TRBD1,TRBV6-5,TRBJ1-5,CASVEQGADQPQHF,TGTGCCAGCGTCGAACAGGGGGCTGATCAGCCCCAGCATTTT
.,TRBV11-3,TRBJ2-7,CASSFGGSPSYEQYF,TGTGCCAGCAGCTTCGGGGGATCACCCTCCTACGAGCAGTACTTC
.,TRBV7-3,TRBJ2-3,CASSQGHSTDTQYF,TGTGCCAGCAGCCAGGGGCATAGCACAGATACGCAGTATTTT
.,TRBV28,TRBJ1-3,CASSLIEGLSSGNTIYF,TGTGCCAGCAGTTTAATCGAGGGGCTAAGCTCTGGAAACACCATATATTTT
TRBD1,TRBV5-4,TRBJ2-1,CASSPQGYNEQFF,TGTGCCAGCAGCCCACAGGGGTACAATGAGCAGTTCTTC
.,TRBV6-6,TRBJ2-7,CASSTPSPYEQYF,TGTGCCAGCAGTACCCCGTCTCCCTACGAGCAGTACTTC
TRBD1,TRBV7-3,TRBJ2-2,CASSLDRGGNGELFF,TGTGCCAGCAGCTTGGACAGGGGTGGGAACGGGGAGCTGTTTTTT
.,TRBV2,TRBJ2-5,CASSVLTPDQETQYF,TGTGCCAGCAGTGTGCTCACGCCAGACCAAGAGACCCAGTACTTC